This T cell receptor beta chain emerged from a study of cytomegalovirus exposure and HLA in healthy donors. Study conclusions and caveats: With DRB1 most and HLA-C fewest, TCR association rates differed between HLA loci in a later analysis. Donors belonging to an Asian-associated ancestry cluster reportedly showed fewer N-insertions in productive TCRs than the roughly 670-donor mean, according to what a later analysis found.

CDR1 is MDHEN and CDR2 is SYDVKM in the germline V gene. Losses at the gene ends were 1 base for V and 5 bases for J; bases not matched to a gene: 5. This CDR3 has 15 amino acids. Use of 60 Vbeta and 13 Jbeta primers characterized the PCR. Generated by immunoSEQ multiplex PCR, the TCRdb table keeps only in-frame clones and is missing some. The table has approximately 150,000 clones, 80% seen once. For this clone: What it binds is not known.

The clonotype was recovered from a man between 18 and 29 years old in good health and CMV-seropositive. Sequenced material: PBMCs. The rearrangement uses TRBV28 and TRBJ1-1; TRBD1 matches at 9 bases. This chain's CDR3 is CASSLSGQGSTEAFF. CDR3 nucleotides: TGTGCCAGCAGTTTATCGGGACAGGGAAGTACTGAAGCTTTCTTT.